This T cell receptor beta chain was observed in a study of T cell responses to AZD1222 COVID-19 vaccine. This clone was counted only a few times. No antigen is known for it. Per germline, CDR1 GTSNPN and CDR2 SVGIG (reference sequence). CDR3 length equals 11 residues. V was shortened by 3 bases and J by 7 bases, with 9 bases between the two germline ends. Study conclusions and caveats: Clonal diversity was possibly underestimated, and white British individuals and females predominated among donors. Vaccine-associated CD4 TCRs spanned spike, dominant at 160-218 and 743-854.

The table came from immunoSEQ multiplex PCR; TCRdb's copy has only in-frame clones and leaves some out. The top ten clones hold around 5.3% of a sample with some 130,000 clones, approximately 88% of them seen once. Sample: peripheral blood, taken 28 days after the second AZD1222 dose. This TCR came from an adult who received the AZD1222 COVID-19 vaccine. The chain has TRBV30 and TRBJ1-2; D remains unclear. The CDR3 coding sequence is TGTGCCTGGAGGACGTCTAGTGGCTACACCTTC. The encoded protein is CAWRTSSGYTF.